A single TCR beta chain is shown here with its context. What it binds is unknown. Following 10 days of culture, CD4+ T cells were isolated. Of the BNT162b2 and mRNA-1273 vaccines, participants received two doses of one or the other. Cultures got half-medium changes with IL-2 on days 3 and 7. TCRdb's table, derived via immunoSEQ multiplex PCR, lists solely in-frame clones and lacks some. The sample holds about 73,000 clones, approximately 73% seen once. This specimen belongs to a study of vaccination effects on CD4 cells after COVID-19. Study summary: Samples that were drawn after vaccination came a median of 72 days after the second dose. About 2.2 million PBMC per well were cultured with around 10 IU/ml IL-2 and roughly 9.9 ug/ml peptides.

Per the germline V gene, CDR1 is KGHSH and CDR2 is LQKENI. This CDR3 has 15 residues. V was pared by 2 bases and J by 0 bases, with 10 bases between. The genes are TRBV18 and TRBJ1-2, with D unresolved. The sample consisted of CD4+ T cells from PBMCs cultured without peptide, taken after COVID-19 vaccination. The TCR sequence derives from a human donor who received a COVID-19 vaccine. CDR3 residues: CASSPVPRSNYGYTF. DNA of the CDR3: TGTGCCAGCTCACCAGTCCCCAGGTCTAACTATGGCTACACCTTC.